Following are 10 T cell receptor beta chains from one sample sequenced in a study of blood T cell repertoires in COVID-19. Data came from immunoSEQ multiplex PCR; TCRdb stores just in-frame clones and leaves some out. This sample has fewer than 400,000 clones, with roughly 90% found just once. Sequenced material: PBMCs or T cells enriched from blood (not recorded which). These receptors all come from a young woman who had been exposed to COVID-19.

This clone was seen more than once but under ten times. The CDR3 DNA follows: TGTGCCAGCAGCTCTGGACAGTTATTAAGGGATGGCTACACCTTC. It encodes CASSSGQLLRDGYTF. The rearrangement links TRBV5-4 to TRBJ1-2; D may be TRBD1 (6 bases). The CDR3 sequence is 15 residues long. The V end lost 3 bases, the J end lost 6 bases, and 18 bases lay between the germline ends. CDR1 and CDR2 from the germline V gene are SGHNT and YYREEE (reference sequence).

This clone was counted once. The chain is built from TRBV7-9 and TRBJ1-1, with D possibly TRBD1 on 6 matching bases. The germline V gene encodes CDR1 SEHNR and CDR2 FQNEAQ (reference sequence). The CDR3 has 16 residues. Trimming shortened V by 6 bases and J by 1 base, and 18 bases separated the two germline ends. In DNA form, the CDR3 reads TGTGCCAGCAGAAAAGGGTGGACAGACCGGAACACTGAAGCTTTCTTT. As protein: CASRKGWTDRNTEAFF.

The chain has TRBV28 and TRBJ2-1; TRBD2 matches 7 bases. The CDR3 length is 13 residues. The V and J ends lost 6 bases and 10 bases, in that order; junction bases with no gene match: 9. Germline V CDR1 and CDR2: MDHEN, SYDVKM. This CDR3 is CASRRAGSGEQFF. Here the CDR3 DNA reads TGTGCCAGCAGGCGAGCGGGGTCCGGCGAGCAGTTCTTC.

The rearrangement joins TRBV19 to TRBJ2-7; 11 nucleotides line up with TRBD1. From germline, CDR1 is LNHDA and CDR2 SQIVND (reference sequence). V shed 6 bases and J 4 bases; nucleotides not matched to a gene: 11. This CDR3 comprises 16 residues. The CDR3 reads CASSTKTGTGGYEQYF. CDR3 coding DNA: TGTGCCAGTAGCACGAAGACCGGGACAGGGGGGTACGAGCAGTACTTC.

The rearrangement links TRBV18 to TRBJ2-5, with TRBD1 matching 8 bases. The CDR3 length is 14 residues. V dropped 3 bases and J dropped 2; count of bases not matched to a gene: 2. CDR1 and CDR2 (germline): KGHSH, LQKENI. CDR3 protein: CASSPDRVQETQYF. In DNA, the CDR3 is TGTGCCAGCTCACCGGACAGGGTACAAGAGACCCAGTACTTC. Full variable domain (rest looked up from reference TRBV18 and TRBJ2-5): NAGVMQNPRHLVRRRGQEARLRCSPMKGHSHVYWYRQLPEEGLKFMVYLQKENIIDESGMPKERFSAEFPKEGPSILRIQQVVRGDSAAYFCASSPDRVQETQYFGPGTRLLVL.

This chain connects TRBV24-1 to TRBJ2-2; D is perhaps TRBD1 (6 bases). This CDR3 has 16 amino acids. The V end lost 4 bases, the J end lost 0 bases, and 11 bases lay between the germline ends. CDR1 and CDR2 (germline): KGHDR, SFDVKD. Here the CDR3 DNA reads TGTGCCACCAGTGACCTTACAGGGTCGAACACCGGGGAGCTGTTTTTT. It codes for CATSDLTGSNTGELFF.

The chain recombines TRBV27 with TRBJ2-7; D ambiguous. The CDR3 consists of 14 residues. Germline V gives CDR1 MNHEY, CDR2 SMNVEV (reference sequence). The V gene lost 3 bases and the J gene lost 4 bases, with 13 bases spanning the gap. This CDR3 reads CASSFDSTLYEQYF. As DNA, the CDR3 is TGTGCCAGCAGTTTTGACTCAACCTTATACGAGCAGTACTTC.

The V and J genes are TRBV27 and TRBJ1-6; D remains unclear. Germline V lookup: CDR1 MNHEY, CDR2 SMNVEV (reference sequence). The CDR3 is 13 residues long. V lost 5 bases to trimming and J lost 7 bases, with 9 bases between them. The CDR3 nucleotides are TGTGCCAGCAGTCTACTATCCAATTCACCCCTCCACTTT. Translated, it gives CASSLLSNSPLHF.

The V call is TRBV4-1, the J call TRBJ1-1; unclear D gene. Trimming shortened V by 0 bases and J by 6 bases, and 17 bases separated the two germline ends. The CDR3 contains 16 residues. Germline-derived CDR1 and CDR2 are MGHRA and YSYEKL. DNA of the CDR3: TGCGCCAGCAGCCAAGATTTGTGGAGGAAGGTCGCTGAAGCTTTCTTT. It yields the protein CASSQDLWRKVAEAFF.

The chain has TRBV2 and TRBJ1-5; TRBD1 aligns across 7 bases. The CDR3 runs 13 residues. Trimming removed 5 bases from V and 5 bases from J; junction bases left unmatched: 3. Germline loops: CDR1 SNHLY, CDR2 FYNNEI. CDR3: CASSFRGDQPQHF. The CDR3 DNA follows: TGTGCCAGCAGTTTCAGGGGGGATCAGCCCCAGCATTTT.